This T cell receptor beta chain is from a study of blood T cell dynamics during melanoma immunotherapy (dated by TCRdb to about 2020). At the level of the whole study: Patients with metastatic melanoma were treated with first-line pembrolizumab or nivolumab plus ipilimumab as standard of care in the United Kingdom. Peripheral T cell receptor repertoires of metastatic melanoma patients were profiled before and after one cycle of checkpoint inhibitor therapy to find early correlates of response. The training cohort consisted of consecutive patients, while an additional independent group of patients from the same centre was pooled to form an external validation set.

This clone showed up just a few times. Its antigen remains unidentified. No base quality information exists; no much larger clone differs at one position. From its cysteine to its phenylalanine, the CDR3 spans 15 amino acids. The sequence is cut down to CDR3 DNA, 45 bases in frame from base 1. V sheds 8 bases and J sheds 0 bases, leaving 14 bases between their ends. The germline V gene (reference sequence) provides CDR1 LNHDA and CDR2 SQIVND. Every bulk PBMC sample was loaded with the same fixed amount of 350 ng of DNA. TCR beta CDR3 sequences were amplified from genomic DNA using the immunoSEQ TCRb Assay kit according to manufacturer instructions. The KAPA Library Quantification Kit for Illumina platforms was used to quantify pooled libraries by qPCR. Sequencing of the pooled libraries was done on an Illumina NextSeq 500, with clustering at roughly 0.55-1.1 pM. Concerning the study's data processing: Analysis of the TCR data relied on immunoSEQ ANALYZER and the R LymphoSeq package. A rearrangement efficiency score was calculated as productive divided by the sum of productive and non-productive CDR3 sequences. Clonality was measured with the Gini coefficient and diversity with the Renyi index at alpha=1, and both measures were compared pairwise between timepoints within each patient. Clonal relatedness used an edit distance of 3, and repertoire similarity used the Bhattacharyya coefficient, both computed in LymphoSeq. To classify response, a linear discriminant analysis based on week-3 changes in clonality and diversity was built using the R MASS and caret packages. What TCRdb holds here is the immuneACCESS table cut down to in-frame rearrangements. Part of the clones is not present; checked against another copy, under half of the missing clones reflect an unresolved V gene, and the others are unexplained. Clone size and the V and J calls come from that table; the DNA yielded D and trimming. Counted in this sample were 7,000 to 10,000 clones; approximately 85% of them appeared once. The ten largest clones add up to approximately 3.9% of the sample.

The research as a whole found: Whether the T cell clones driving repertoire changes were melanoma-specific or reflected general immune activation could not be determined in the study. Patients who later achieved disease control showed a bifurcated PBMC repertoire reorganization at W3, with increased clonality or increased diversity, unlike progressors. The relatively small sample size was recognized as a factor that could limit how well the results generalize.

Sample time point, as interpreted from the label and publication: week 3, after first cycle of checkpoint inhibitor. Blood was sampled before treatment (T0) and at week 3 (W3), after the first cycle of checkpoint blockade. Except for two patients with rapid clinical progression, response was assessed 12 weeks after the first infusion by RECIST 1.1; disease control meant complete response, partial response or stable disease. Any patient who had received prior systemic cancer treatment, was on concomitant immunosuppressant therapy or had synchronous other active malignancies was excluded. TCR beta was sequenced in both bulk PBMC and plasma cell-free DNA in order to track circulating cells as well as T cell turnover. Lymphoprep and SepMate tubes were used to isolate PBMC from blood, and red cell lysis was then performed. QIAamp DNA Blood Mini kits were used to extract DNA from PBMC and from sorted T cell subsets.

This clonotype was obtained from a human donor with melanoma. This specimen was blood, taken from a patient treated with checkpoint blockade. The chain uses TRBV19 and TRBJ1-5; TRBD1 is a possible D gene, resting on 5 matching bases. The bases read TGTGCCAGTCGGGACGGAACCTATAGCAATCAGCCCCAGCATTTT. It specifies CASRDGTYSNQPQHF. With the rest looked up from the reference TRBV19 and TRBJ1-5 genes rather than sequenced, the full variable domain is DGGITQSPKYLFRKEGQNVTLSCEQNLNHDAMYWYRQDPGQGLRLIYYSQIVNDFQKGDIAEGYSVSREKKESFPLTVTSAQKNPTAFYLCASRDGTYSNQPQHFGDGTRLSIL.